The 24 T cell receptor beta chains below all came from one sample that was sequenced in a study of T cell repertoires in cytomegalovirus infection. TCRdb re-called the reads with MiXCR, one entry per CDR3 protein. The data contain roughly 230,000 distinct CDR3 sequences, over 20% of them singletons. Sample: CD8+ T cells from PBMCs. The receptor source for this set is a human donor in good health (CMV status not recorded). Some clones in this sample may be carry-over from other donors' samples.

This clonotype was seen many times. The CDR3 DNA follows: TGTGCCAGCAGCTTAGGAGGGGCGGACACAGATACGCAGTATTTT. Encoded protein: CASSLGGADTDTQYF. This rearrangement joins TRBV11-3 to TRBJ2-3; either TRBD1 or TRBD2 may supply D (5 bases each). Per the germline V gene, CDR1 is SGHNT and CDR2 is YENEEA. Trimming stripped 1 base from V and 2 bases from J, with 10 bases between. CDR3 length equals 15 residues.

This clonotype was detected a few times. This sequence joins TRBV7-9 and TRBJ2-1, with 10 bases matching TRBD1. The CDR3 sequence is 15 residues long. V trimming: 4 bases; J trimming: 8 bases; junction bases outside the gene matches: 8. Germline CDR1 and CDR2: SEHNR and FQNEAQ (reference sequence). The CDR3 coding sequence is TGTGCCAGCAGCTACCGGGACAGGGGTTGGCATGAGCAGTTCTTC. Translation: CASSYRDRGWHEQFF.

This clonotype has just a few counts. This chain links TRBV6-1 with TRBJ2-3; a possible D gene is TRBD2 (6 bases). V dropped 5 bases and J dropped 4 bases, with 13 bases sitting between them. CDR3 length: 14 amino acids. Germline V gene lookup returns CDR1 MNHNS and CDR2 SASEGT. The CDR3 region is CASSSLEGPDTQYF. CDR3 bases: TGTGCCAGCAGTTCTCTGGAGGGTCCAGATACGCAGTATTTT.

This clonotype occurred a few times. This sequence joins TRBV11-2 and TRBJ2-5; 8 bases map to TRBD2. Germline CDR1 and CDR2: SGHAT and FQNNGV. V was pared by 5 bases and J by 0 bases, with 8 bases of the junction left unmatched. This CDR3 has 16 residues. The CDR3 DNA is TGTGCCAGCAGCCGGGAGCGGGGGCTGTACCAAGAGACCCAGTACTTC. Translated: CASSRERGLYQETQYF.

This chain links TRBV7-9 with TRBJ2-3, with D possibly being TRBD2 (6 bases). The V gene's germline CDR1 is SEHNR and CDR2 FQNEAQ (reference sequence). The CDR3 has 18 residues. V dropped 4 bases and J dropped 2 bases, with 22 bases sitting between them. The CDR3 DNA is TGTGCCAGCAGCTCAGGAGGGGCTATACTAGAGTTCACAGATACGCAGTATTTT. Residues: CASSSGGAILEFTDTQYF.

As regards this clonotype: This clone may be a read error of a much larger clone one base away. The J gene is TRBJ2-7, the V gene TRBV7-2; 8 positions match TRBD2. Germline lookup yields CDR1 SGHTA and CDR2 FQGNSA. J lost 4 bases, V lost 5 bases, and 13 bases had no gene match. This CDR3 contains 16 residues. CDR3 DNA sequence: TGTGCCAGCAGCCCCGATCCCGGGACTAGGGCGTACGAGCAGTACTTC. It yields the protein CASSPDPGTRAYEQYF.

This clonotype was found a few times. The CDR3 region has the DNA TGTGCCAGCAGCTTAGGGCAGGGGGTACACGAGCAGTACTTC. Translation: CASSLGQGVHEQYF. The genes are TRBV11-2 and TRBJ2-7; 7 nucleotides match TRBD1. This CDR3 contains 14 residues. Per the germline V gene, CDR1 is SGHAT and CDR2 is FQNNGV. J was trimmed by 5 bases and V by 1 base; bases with no gene match: 5.

This sequence joins TRBV9 and TRBJ2-1, with TRBD2 matching over 8 bases. V shed 6 bases and J 4 bases; nucleotides not matched to a gene: 12. CDR3 length: 16 amino acids. Germline V gene data show CDR1 as SGDLS and CDR2 as YYNGEE. CDR3 sequence (DNA): TGTGCCAGCACCGCCGGGGGGGCGGGGTTATACAATGAGCAGTTCTTC. This sequence encodes CASTAGGAGLYNEQFF.

This chain connects TRBV28 to TRBJ1-4; D uncertain. Trimming shortened V by 3 bases and J by 8 bases, and 16 bases separated the two germline ends. Germline CDR1 reads MDHEN; CDR2 reads SYDVKM. This CDR3 is built from 15 residues. The CDR3 bases are TGTGCCAGCAGTTTGCCGACGACCATCCGGGAAAAACTGTTTTTT. Its protein is CASSLPTTIREKLFF. Using reference TRBV28 and TRBJ1-4 for the parts outside the CDR3, the full variable domain is DVKVTQSSRYLVKRTGEKVFLECVQDMDHENMFWYRQDPGLGLRLIYFSYDVKMKEKGDIPEGYSVSREKKERFSLILESASTNQTSMYLCASSLPTTIREKLFFGSGTQLSVL.

This clonotype was recorded at least ten times. The V and J genes are TRBV2 and TRBJ1-1; the D gene is possibly TRBD1 (5 bases). V was shortened by 3 bases and J by 5 bases, with 13 bases between the two germline ends. In germline, CDR1 is SNHLY, CDR2 FYNNEI. This CDR3 spans 14 amino acids. In DNA, the CDR3 is TGTGCCAGCAGTGAGGAGGGGCGAGGGACTGAAGCTTTCTTT. This translates into CASSEEGRGTEAFF.

Ten or more counts support this clonotype. The chain is built from TRBV4-1 and TRBJ2-7, with D tentatively TRBD2 (5 bases). This CDR3 spans 13 amino acids. Trimming removed 0 bases at V and 4 bases at J, with 7 bases between. Germline V gives CDR1 MGHRA, CDR2 YSYEKL. The CDR3 DNA follows: TGCGCCAGCAGCCAAGATCGGGGTTACGAGCAGTACTTC. It yields the protein CASSQDRGYEQYF.

This clonotype was counted many times. The V call is TRBV19, the J call TRBJ2-3; 8 nucleotides agree with TRBD2. J gave up 4 bases and V 1 base, and 4 bases lay outside the gene matches. The CDR3 runs to 15 residues. Germline V gene data show CDR1 as LNHDA and CDR2 as SQIVND (reference sequence). The CDR3 region has the DNA TGTGCCAGTAGTATAGGAGCGGGGGCGGCAGATACGCAGTATTTT. It encodes CASSIGAGAADTQYF.

The rearrangement joins TRBV5-6 to TRBJ1-1; D perhaps matches TRBD1 (6 bases). Trimming stripped 0 bases from V and 6 bases from J, with 18 bases between. Germline-derived CDR1 and CDR2 are SGHDT and YYEEEE. The CDR3 runs 16 residues. The CDR3 loop reads CASSLELWGRGSEAFF. In nucleotides, the CDR3 is TGTGCCAGCAGCTTGGAGCTCTGGGGCAGGGGCTCTGAAGCTTTCTTT.

The rearrangement uses TRBV11-3 and TRBJ2-2; 7 nucleotides match TRBD1. In germline, CDR1 is SGHNT, CDR2 YENEEA. The CDR3 has 16 residues. V lost 2 bases, J lost 2 bases, and 5 bases stayed unmatched. The CDR3 loop is CASSLRGQENTGELFF. The CDR3 region has the DNA TGTGCCAGCAGCTTACGAGGACAGGAAAACACCGGGGAGCTGTTTTTT.

This chain connects TRBV7-8 to TRBJ1-5; possibly TRBD1 for D (6 bases). Trimming removed 4 bases from V and 4 bases from J, with 11 bases in between. The germline V gene has CDR1 SGHVS and CDR2 FQNEAQ. This CDR3 spans 14 amino acids. CDR3 loop: CASSSFTGNQPQHF. Here the CDR3 DNA reads TGTGCCAGCAGCTCATTTACAGGGAATCAGCCCCAGCATTTT.

This clonotype was found a few times. V gene TRBV7-9 combines with J gene TRBJ2-7; D assignment may be TRBD1 or TRBD2 (6 bases each). The CDR3 consists of 16 residues. V lost 5 bases, J lost 2 bases, and 19 bases lay in between. Germline V lookup: CDR1 SEHNR, CDR2 FQNEAQ (reference sequence). The CDR3 is CASSPKGGQTTYEQYF. Written as DNA, the CDR3 is TGTGCCAGCAGCCCAAAGGGGGGCCAGACCACCTACGAGCAGTACTTC.

The CDR3 here is CASSPPAGVNEQFF. The CDR3 coding sequence is TGTGCCAGCTCACCACCGGCCGGGGTTAATGAGCAGTTCTTC. The chain employs TRBV18 and TRBJ2-1; a possible D gene is TRBD2 (5 bases). V lost 0 bases to trimming and J lost 7 bases, with 10 bases between them. Germline V CDR1 and CDR2: KGHSH, LQKENI. There are 14 residues in the CDR3.

This clonotype showed up many times. The chain recombines TRBV7-8 with TRBJ2-2, with D possibly being TRBD2 (6 bases). V dropped 8 bases and J dropped 7 bases, with 11 bases sitting between them. The CDR3 contains 12 residues. From germline, CDR1 is SGHVS and CDR2 FQNEAQ. CDR3 coding DNA: TGTGCCAGCGAAGCGGGTCACGGGGAGCTGTTTTTT. Translated: CASEAGHGELFF.

This clonotype appeared a few times. The chain uses TRBV18 and TRBJ1-2; D remains ambiguous. There are 12 residues in the CDR3. Germline V gene lookup returns CDR1 KGHSH and CDR2 LQKENI. Trimming removed 3 bases from V and 7 bases from J, with 9 bases in between. CDR3 nucleotide sequence: TGTGCCAGCTCACCCCCGGGATCTGGCTACACCTTC. Residues: CASSPPGSGYTF.

The chain has TRBV20-1 and TRBJ1-6; TRBD1 is a possible D gene (5 bases). Germline V CDR1 and CDR2: DFQATT, SNEGSKA (reference sequence). The CDR3 extends over 14 amino acids. The germline V and J ends were trimmed by 5 bases and 0 bases, with 8 bases remaining between them. CDR3 coding DNA: TGCAGTGCTGGGGGGAGCTCCTATAATTCACCCCTCCACTTT. Protein sequence: CSAGGSSYNSPLHF.

In its sample, this clonotype was seen a few times. The rearrangement joins TRBV7-9 to TRBJ2-7, with a tentative D call TRBD2 (6 bases). CDR1 and CDR2 (germline): SEHNR, FQNEAQ (reference sequence). The CDR3 contains 16 residues. V was clipped by 1 base and J by 1 base, with 14 bases between them. The CDR3 coding sequence is TGTGCCAGCAGCTTAGTCTCGGCGGGGCAGTCCTACGAGCAGTACTTC. Protein sequence: CASSLVSAGQSYEQYF.

The chain has TRBV2 and TRBJ2-3, with D tentatively TRBD2 (7 bases). Germline-derived CDR1 and CDR2 are SNHLY and FYNNEI. CDR3 length: 14 amino acids. The V end was cut by 9 bases, the J end by 8 bases, with 21 bases between. The CDR3 region has the DNA TGTGCCAGGGAACTGGCCCGAGGGGGGGGTACGCAGTATTTT. This translates into CARELARGGGTQYF. Supplemented by reference TRBV2 and TRBJ2-3, the full variable domain reads EPEVTQTPSHQVTQMGQEVILRCVPISNHLYFYWYRQILGQKVEFLVSFYNNEISEKSEIFDDQFSVERPDGSNFTLKIRSTKLEDSAMYFCARELARGGGTQYFGPGTRLTVL.

This clonotype was seen a handful of times. The V and J genes are TRBV4-1 and TRBJ1-5; D is undetermined. Deletions cut 0 bases from V and 4 bases from J, with 4 bases between. Germline V gene data show CDR1 as MGHRA and CDR2 as YSYEKL. The CDR3 is 13 residues long. DNA of the CDR3: TGCGCCAGCAGCCAAGACCAGAATCAGCCCCAGCATTTT. The encoded protein is CASSQDQNQPQHF.

This chain connects TRBV20-1 to TRBJ1-1; TRBD1 aligns across 9 bases. The V and J ends lost 5 bases and 4 bases, in that order; junction bases with no gene match: 5. From germline, CDR1 is DFQATT and CDR2 SNEGSKA (reference sequence). The CDR3 is 13 residues long. The CDR3 DNA follows: TGCAGTGCTCCTTGGACAGGGGCCACTGAAGCTTTCTTT. It yields the protein CSAPWTGATEAFF.